One and the same sample provided the 32 T cell receptor beta chains below, sequenced in a study of beta chain features in type 1 diabetes. Every bit of the isolated RNA underwent reverse transcription, so sequencing read expressed TCRB transcripts. The data were produced by immunoSEQ multiplex PCR, yet TCRdb's version contains in-frame clones alone and is incomplete. The sample consists of around 310,000 clones, approximately 11% of them appearing once. The sequenced material came from naive CD4+ T cells from blood. The source of these receptors is a woman under 40 in good health.

The chain is built from TRBV19 and TRBJ1-1, with a possible D match to TRBD1 (6 bases). V lost 7 bases, J lost 8 bases, and 17 bases lay in between. Germline loops: CDR1 LNHDA, CDR2 SQIVND (reference sequence). CDR3 length: 13 residues. The CDR3 sequence: CASTGQRHQEAFF. DNA for the CDR3: TGTGCCAGTACTGGACAGAGGCATCAGGAAGCTTTCTTT.

This chain joins TRBV18 and TRBJ2-1; 12 nucleotides match TRBD2. Germline assignment: CDR1 KGHSH and CDR2 LQKENI. This CDR3 region has 16 residues. J gave up 4 bases and V 4 bases, and 5 bases lay outside the gene matches. The CDR3 nucleotides read TGTGCCAGCTCACGGACTAGCGGGAAATCATACAATGAGCAGTTCTTC. Encoded protein: CASSRTSGKSYNEQFF.

This clone occurred a few times. This chain connects TRBV7-3 to TRBJ2-7, with 12 positions matching TRBD1. Trimming cost V 5 bases and J 3 bases; bases outside gene matches: 8. Germline CDR1 is SGHTA and CDR2 is FQGTGA. CDR3 size: 16 residues. CDR3 protein: CASSPTRDRGLYEQYF. The DNA for the CDR3 is TGTGCCAGCAGCCCAACCCGGGACAGGGGGCTCTACGAGCAGTACTTC.

The chain has TRBV4-2 and TRBJ2-2; maybe TRBD2 (5 bases). CDR1 and CDR2 (germline): LGHNA, YNFKEQ. V lost 5 bases and J 1 base, leaving 14 bases between the germline ends. The CDR3 consists of 16 residues. CDR3 sequence reads: CASSFLWTENTGELFF. CDR3 bases: TGTGCCAGCAGCTTCCTCTGGACTGAGAACACCGGGGAGCTGTTTTTT.

The chain links TRBV4-1 to TRBJ2-3; 7 nucleotides align to TRBD1. This CDR3 is built from 15 residues. Germline CDR1 is MGHRA and CDR2 is YSYEKL. Trimming cost V 1 base and J 1 base; bases outside gene matches: 2. CDR3 sequence (DNA): TGCGCCAGCAGCCAAGGACAGGGAGGCACAGATACGCAGTATTTT. Translating gives CASSQGQGGTDTQYF.

This rearrangement joins TRBV5-1 to TRBJ2-5, with D perhaps TRBD2 (6 bases). The CDR3 contains 13 residues. The germline V gene encodes CDR1 SGHRS and CDR2 YFSETQ. V was cut by 4 bases and J by 2 bases, with 9 bases left in between. This chain's CDR3 is CASSPGGQETQYF. CDR3 sequence (DNA): TGCGCCAGCAGCCCCGGGGGACAAGAGACCCAGTACTTC.

Details on this clone: Additional DNA sequences in this sample encode the identical CDR3. The chain couples TRBV30 to TRBJ1-1; a weak D match, TRBD1 (5 bases). Germline values: CDR1 GTSNPN, CDR2 SVGIG (reference sequence). The CDR3 totals 13 residues. V lost 1 base and J 1 base, leaving 7 bases between the germline ends. CDR3 loop: CAWSGQGNTEAFF. The CDR3 nucleotides read TGTGCCTGGAGTGGGCAGGGGAACACTGAAGCTTTCTTT.

The chain uses TRBV5-4 and TRBJ2-6; D may be TRBD1 (6 bases). V lost 4 bases and J lost 1, with 24 bases in between. The CDR3 loop spans 20 amino acids. Germline V gene lookup returns CDR1 SGHNT and CDR2 YYREEE (reference sequence). DNA of the CDR3: TGTGCCAGCAGCCCCGACAGGTACCGTCTTTTCCCTTCTGGGGCCAACGTCCTGACTTTC. It translates to CASSPDRYRLFPSGANVLTF.

This clone was seen more than once but under ten times. The chain uses TRBV28 and TRBJ2-3; possibly TRBD2 for D (5 bases). This CDR3 region has 15 residues. From germline, CDR1 is MDHEN and CDR2 SYDVKM. V was cut by 5 bases and J by 2 bases, with 14 bases left in between. CDR3 sequence: CASSPGYFDTDTQYF. CDR3 in DNA: TGTGCCAGCAGTCCGGGGTATTTTGACACAGATACGCAGTATTTT.

The J gene is TRBJ1-1, the V gene TRBV14; no definite D call. Trimming took off 4 bases at V and 1 base at J, with 7 bases between the two ends. This CDR3 spans 13 amino acids. CDR1 is SGHDN and CDR2 is FVKESK in the germline V gene. CDR3 in amino acids: CASSRYRNTEAFF. The CDR3 DNA reads as TGTGCCAGCAGCCGTTACAGGAACACTGAAGCTTTCTTT.

V usage is TRBV28 and J usage is TRBJ2-1; D ambiguous. V shed 4 bases and J shed 0 bases, with 7 bases lying between them. The CDR3 runs to 14 residues. CDR1 and CDR2 from the germline V gene are MDHEN and SYDVKM. The CDR3 here is CASSWASSYNEQFF. CDR3 nucleotide sequence: TGTGCCAGCAGTTGGGCCAGCTCCTACAATGAGCAGTTCTTC. Using reference TRBV28 and TRBJ2-1 for the parts outside the CDR3, the full variable domain is DVKVTQSSRYLVKRTGEKVFLECVQDMDHENMFWYRQDPGLGLRLIYFSYDVKMKEKGDIPEGYSVSREKKERFSLILESASTNQTSMYLCASSWASSYNEQFFGPGTRLTVL.

V gene TRBV9 combines with J gene TRBJ2-7, with 7 nucleotides matching TRBD2. The germline CDR1 and CDR2 sequences are SGDLS and YYNGEE. The CDR3 is 14 amino acids. V shed 0 bases, J shed 4 bases, and the junction held 4 bases outside the gene matches. The CDR3 protein is CASSVGPGGYEQYF. In DNA form, the CDR3 reads TGTGCCAGCAGCGTAGGACCCGGGGGGTACGAGCAGTACTTC.

The J gene is TRBJ2-1, the V gene TRBV28; 7 bases map to TRBD1. The J segment lost 9 bases and the V segment lost 7 bases, leaving 15 bases of the junction unmatched. The CDR3 contains 15 residues. Germline CDR1 MDHEN, CDR2 SYDVKM. CDR3 region: CASIPGYSYRGEQFF. The CDR3 region has the DNA TGTGCCAGCATTCCGGGCTATAGCTACAGGGGTGAGCAGTTCTTC.

The chain recombines TRBV19 with TRBJ1-5; TRBD1 might be the D (6 bases). V shed 9 bases and J shed 2 bases, with 17 bases lying between them. Germline CDR1 LNHDA, CDR2 SQIVND (reference sequence). The CDR3 covers 15 residues. The CDR3 nucleotides are TGTGCCAGCGCGTCGCCTTCAGGGGGCAATCAGCCCCAGCATTTT. Translating gives CASASPSGGNQPQHF. The variable domain in full, with the rest retrieved from reference TRBV19 and TRBJ1-5, is DGGITQSPKYLFRKEGQNVTLSCEQNLNHDAMYWYRQDPGQGLRLIYYSQIVNDFQKGDIAEGYSVSREKKESFPLTVTSAQKNPTAFYLCASASPSGGNQPQHFGDGTRLSIL.

This clone occurred a few times. The chain employs TRBV4-2 and TRBJ2-5; 10 bases fit TRBD1. J was trimmed by 1 base and V by 4 bases; bases with no gene match: 9. Germline lookup yields CDR1 LGHNA and CDR2 YNFKEQ. The CDR3 covers 17 residues. CDR3 amino acids: CASSRSPRDRGQETQYF. The DNA of the CDR3 is TGTGCCAGCAGCCGCTCTCCCCGGGACAGGGGCCAAGAGACCCAGTACTTC.

The chain joins TRBV28 to TRBJ1-5; D gene ambiguous. V lost 5 bases to trimming and J lost 0 bases, with 8 bases between them. Germline V lookup: CDR1 MDHEN, CDR2 SYDVKM. CDR3 length: 14 amino acids. The CDR3 nucleotides are TGTGCCAGCAGTCCGGGGTTTAGCAATCAGCCCCAGCATTTT. It codes for CASSPGFSNQPQHF.

This sequence joins TRBV7-2 and TRBJ2-5, with a possible D match to TRBD2 (6 bases). The ends were cut back, 4 bases at V and 5 bases at J, with 17 bases in the middle. Germline V lookup: CDR1 SGHTA, CDR2 FQGNSA. There are 15 residues in the CDR3. In DNA form, the CDR3 reads TGTGCCAGCAGCTCCGGGACTTGGGTGGCGGAGACCCAGTACTTC. This translates into CASSSGTWVAETQYF.

This clone came up a few times. The chain is built from TRBV19 and TRBJ1-5, with D perhaps TRBD1 (6 bases). V lost 7 bases to trimming and J lost 7 bases, with 17 bases between them. This CDR3 comprises 14 residues. Germline CDR1 LNHDA, CDR2 SQIVND (reference sequence). CDR3 region: CASNGGMILQPQHF. The CDR3 coding sequence is TGTGCCAGTAATGGGGGCATGATTCTGCAGCCCCAGCATTTT.

On this clone: The sample carries other DNA sequences with the same CDR3. The V gene is TRBV10-3, the J gene TRBJ2-3; 11 nucleotides line up with TRBD2. The ends lost 6 bases at V and 1 base at J; junction bases unmatched: 3. This CDR3 is 15 amino acids long. Germline V lookup: CDR1 ENHRY, CDR2 SYGVKD. CDR3 DNA sequence: TGTGCCATCAGCCCGGGACTAGCGGGCACAGATACGCAGTATTTT. Translated: CAISPGLAGTDTQYF.

The gene calls are TRBV11-1 and TRBJ2-1; 11 nucleotides line up with TRBD2. Germline V gives CDR1 SGHAT, CDR2 FQDESV (reference sequence). J lost 3 bases, V lost 3 bases, and 1 base had no gene match. The CDR3 spans 15 residues. CDR3 sequence reads: CASSFGTSGYNEQFF. The CDR3 DNA is TGTGCCAGCAGCTTCGGGACTAGCGGCTACAATGAGCAGTTCTTC.

This clone was observed a handful of times. The chain combines TRBV9 with TRBJ2-2; D unresolved. Trimming stripped 0 bases from V and 3 bases from J, with 9 bases between. Germline CDR1 SGDLS, CDR2 YYNGEE. The CDR3 covers 15 residues. The CDR3, as DNA: TGTGCCAGCAGCGTAGGAGTGTTGGACACCGGGGAGCTGTTTTTT. It specifies CASSVGVLDTGELFF.

The V gene is TRBV5-1, the J gene TRBJ2-7, with TRBD1 identical over 10 bases. The CDR3 contains 14 residues. The trim removed 0 bases at V and 6 bases at J, leaving 3 bases unmatched. Germline CDR1 SGHRS, CDR2 YFSETQ. This CDR3 reads CASSLGQGASEQYF. The CDR3 DNA is TGCGCCAGCAGCTTGGGACAGGGGGCATCCGAGCAGTACTTC.

This clone was counted a few times. J is TRBJ1-1 and V is TRBV7-9; D unresolved. Trimming took 0 bases from V and 6 from J, leaving 11 bases between them. The CDR3 has 14 amino acids. Germline V gives CDR1 SEHNR, CDR2 FQNEAQ (reference sequence). CDR3 bases: TGTGCCAGCAGCTTAGCGACGGGAGTGCCTGAAGCTTTCTTT. It translates to CASSLATGVPEAFF.

This clone was seen only a few times. V and J are TRBV5-4 and TRBJ2-3, with TRBD2 identical over 8 bases. Germline V gene data show CDR1 as SGHNT and CDR2 as YYREEE (reference sequence). With 4 bases clipped from V and 5 bases from J, the junction kept 6 bases outside the gene matches. The CDR3 loop spans 14 amino acids. The CDR3 is CASSGGLAGDTQYF. The CDR3 DNA reads TGTGCCAGCAGCGGTGGACTAGCAGGAGATACGCAGTATTTT.

This clone was observed a handful of times. The chain is built from TRBV25-1 and TRBJ2-7; 9 nucleotides align to TRBD1. Per germline, CDR1 MGHDK and CDR2 SYGVNS. With 8 bases clipped from V and 2 bases from J, the junction kept 10 bases outside the gene matches. The CDR3 is 15 amino acids. The CDR3 spells CASGQSGTGTYEQYF. The CDR3 DNA is TGTGCCAGCGGCCAGTCCGGGACAGGGACCTACGAGCAGTACTTC.

This clone was seen only a few times. This chain joins TRBV9 and TRBJ2-7; D may be TRBD2 (6 bases). V was pared by 0 bases and J by 0 bases, with 10 bases between. Germline-derived CDR1 and CDR2 are SGDLS and YYNGEE. The CDR3 extends over 15 amino acids. The CDR3 nucleotides read TGTGCCAGCAGCGTAGATGGGGGGAGCTCCTACGAGCAGTACTTC. It specifies CASSVDGGSSYEQYF.

The table lists this clone with a few counts. The J gene is TRBJ2-3, the V gene TRBV7-2; a weak D match, TRBD1 (5 bases). This CDR3 has 15 residues. The V gene lost 5 bases and the J gene lost 1 base, with 13 bases spanning the gap. In germline, CDR1 is SGHTA, CDR2 FQGNSA. The CDR3 region has the DNA TGTGCCAGCAGCCCATTGGGCAGGGGCACAGATACGCAGTATTTT. This gives the protein CASSPLGRGTDTQYF. The full variable domain, in which reference TRBV7-2 and TRBJ2-3 provide the parts outside the CDR3, is GAGVSQSPSNKVTEKGKDVELRCDPISGHTALYWYRQSLGQGLEFLIYFQGNSAPDKSGLPSDRFSAERTGGSVSTLTIQRTQQEDSAVYLCASSPLGRGTDTQYFGPGTRLTVL.

This clone was recorded a few times. The same CDR3 is also encoded by other DNA sequences in this sample. The chain joins TRBV29-1 to TRBJ1-2; 7 bases map to TRBD1. Germline assignment: CDR1 SQVTM and CDR2 ANQGSEA. This CDR3 has 11 amino acids. With 6 bases clipped from V and 4 bases from J, the junction kept 2 bases outside the gene matches. In DNA, the CDR3 is TGCAGCGTACAGGGGTCCTATGGCTACACCTTC. Translated: CSVQGSYGYTF.

This clone was counted only a few times. The rearrangement joins TRBV7-9 to TRBJ1-5; the match to TRBD1 covers 7 bases. CDR3 length: 16 residues. Unmatched junction bases numbered 8, after V lost 5 bases and J lost 1 base. Germline loops: CDR1 SEHNR, CDR2 FQNEAQ (reference sequence). DNA for the CDR3: TGTGCCAGCAGCGCACAGGGGTGGGCGAGCAATCAGCCCCAGCATTTT. It encodes CASSAQGWASNQPQHF.

This clone came up a few times. The chain has TRBV2 and TRBJ1-5; 7 nucleotides align to TRBD1. Germline-derived CDR1 and CDR2 are SNHLY and FYNNEI. V gave up 4 bases and J gave up 4 bases; unmatched junction bases: 4. This CDR3 region has 14 residues. The CDR3 protein is CASSADRANQPQHF. The CDR3 region has the DNA TGTGCCAGCAGTGCTGACAGGGCAAATCAGCCCCAGCATTTT.

The rearrangement links TRBV11-2 to TRBJ2-7; 7 nucleotides align to TRBD2. Trimming removed 5 bases from V and 2 bases from J; junction bases left unmatched: 12. This CDR3 is 16 amino acids long. In germline, CDR1 is SGHAT, CDR2 FQNNGV. This CDR3 is CASSHPDRGVAYEQYF. The CDR3 nucleotides are TGTGCCAGCAGCCACCCAGACCGGGGGGTAGCCTACGAGCAGTACTTC.

The chain combines TRBV28 with TRBJ1-1; D unresolved. This CDR3 spans 13 amino acids. V dropped 0 bases and J dropped 2 bases, with 4 bases sitting between them. Germline values: CDR1 MDHEN, CDR2 SYDVKM. CDR3 sequence: CASSLWGNTEAFF. The CDR3 region has the DNA TGTGCCAGCAGTTTATGGGGCAACACTGAAGCTTTCTTT.